These 7 T cell receptor beta chains came from one sample sequenced in a study of cytomegalovirus exposure and HLA in healthy donors. PCR was performed using 60 Vbeta and 13 Jbeta primers. TCRdb's table, derived via immunoSEQ multiplex PCR, lists solely in-frame clones and lacks some. This table holds about 130,000 clones, around 80% found once. Material: PBMCs. These receptors were collected from a man aged 45 to 65 in good health and CMV-seronegative.

The rearrangement links TRBV27 to TRBJ1-6; D unresolved. The germline CDR1 and CDR2 sequences are MNHEY and SMNVEV (reference sequence). The CDR3 is 12 residues long. Trimming cost V 2 bases and J 8 bases, with 4 bases left between them. The CDR3 nucleotides are TGTGCCAGCAGTTTACAGGATTCACCCCTCCACTTT. It encodes CASSLQDSPLHF.

V gene TRBV4-2 combines with J gene TRBJ1-1, with a possible D match to TRBD1 (6 bases). Trimming pared 1 base from V and 4 bases from J, leaving 7 bases between. In germline, CDR1 is LGHNA, CDR2 YNFKEQ. This CDR3 comprises 13 residues. CDR3 nucleotide sequence: TGTGCCAGCAGCCAAGGACAGGTCACTGAAGCTTTCTTT. Its protein product is CASSQGQVTEAFF.

V usage is TRBV30 and J usage is TRBJ2-7, with 12 bases matching TRBD2. CDR1 and CDR2 from the germline V gene are GTSNPN and SVGIG (reference sequence). This CDR3 comprises 14 residues. V dropped 0 bases and J dropped 6; count of bases not matched to a gene: 3. This CDR3 reads CAWSVLAGGLEQYF. For the CDR3, the DNA is TGTGCCTGGAGTGTCCTAGCGGGGGGGCTCGAGCAGTACTTC.

The chain has TRBV4-2 and TRBJ2-7; 16 nucleotides align to TRBD2. V trimming: 4 bases; J trimming: 2 bases; junction bases outside the gene matches: 5. Germline CDR1 reads LGHNA; CDR2 reads YNFKEQ. This CDR3 contains 17 residues. The CDR3 region is CASSRPGTSGGAYEQYF. The CDR3 coding sequence is TGTGCCAGCAGCCGTCCCGGGACTAGCGGGGGGGCCTACGAGCAGTACTTC.

The chain uses TRBV2 and TRBJ2-7, with TRBD2 matching 9 bases. V lost 7 bases, J lost 9 bases, and 7 bases stayed unmatched. Germline loops: CDR1 SNHLY, CDR2 FYNNEI. CDR3 size: 12 residues. In nucleotides, the CDR3 is TGTGCCAGCATAAGCGGGGGGTTCCGGCAGTACTTC. Translated, it gives CASISGGFRQYF.

The V call is TRBV6-5, the J call TRBJ2-3; D might be TRBD2 (5 bases). The germline V and J ends were trimmed by 2 bases and 4 bases, with 10 bases remaining between them. CDR3 size: 14 residues. CDR1 is MNHEY and CDR2 is SVGAGI in the germline V gene. This CDR3 is CASSYVTTADTQYF. CDR3 DNA: TGTGCCAGCAGTTACGTGACTACTGCAGATACGCAGTATTTT.

The rearrangement uses TRBV16 and TRBJ1-2, with 9 bases fitting TRBD1. Losses at the gene ends were 3 bases for V and 4 bases for J; bases not matched to a gene: 6. CDR1 and CDR2 from the germline V gene are KGHSY and FQNENV. The CDR3 consists of 15 residues. In DNA, the CDR3 is TGTGCCAGCAGCCATCGCGGGACAGGGTCCTATGGCTACACCTTC. Translated, it gives CASSHRGTGSYGYTF.